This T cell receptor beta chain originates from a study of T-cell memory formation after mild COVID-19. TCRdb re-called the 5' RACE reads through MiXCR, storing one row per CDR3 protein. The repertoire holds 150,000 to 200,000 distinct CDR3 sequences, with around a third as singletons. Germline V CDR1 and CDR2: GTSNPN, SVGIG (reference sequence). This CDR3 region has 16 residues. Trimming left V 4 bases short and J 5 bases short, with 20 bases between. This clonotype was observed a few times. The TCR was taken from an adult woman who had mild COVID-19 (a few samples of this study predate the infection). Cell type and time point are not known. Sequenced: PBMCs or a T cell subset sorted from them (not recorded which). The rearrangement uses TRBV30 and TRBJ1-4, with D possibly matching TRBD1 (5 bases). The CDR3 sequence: CAWTRSGTWGNEKLFF. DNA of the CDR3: TGTGCCTGGACTCGATCGGGGACGTGGGGGAATGAAAAACTGTTTTTT.